The clone carrying this TCR beta chain was recorded only once. Its target is not known. This CDR3 spans 14 amino acids. The V segment lost 4 bases and the J segment 4 bases; nucleotides outside the gene matches: 1. Germline V CDR1 and CDR2: MNHEY, SVGAGI. Regarding treatment: some 19 received Ad26.COV2.S at low or high dose, single or two shots; five or six received placebo; per-sample allocation not given. Sampling was performed 63 days after the first vaccine or placebo injection. Profiling relied on immunoSEQ multiplex PCR, and the TCRdb table lists in-frame clones only, not all of them. The top ten clones hold nearly 1.5% of a sample with some 640,000 clones, approximately 88% of them seen once. The data belong to a study of Ad26.COV2.S vaccination and SARS-CoV-2 variants. Study-wide background: Donor joined the COV1001 Ad26.COV2.S trial arm. Ad26.COV2.S shots went into the muscle once or twice, 56 days apart.

Points from the study as a whole: Placebo and vaccine recipients had non-spike TCR breadth that was similar. Total responses of T cells may have been underestimated by the analyses of TCR breadth and depth.

V gene TRBV6-5 combines with J gene TRBJ1-5; 10 nucleotides match TRBD1. Sequenced here: peripheral blood, sampled in a trial of Ad26.COV2.S vaccine versus placebo. The sequence was collected from a person aged 18-65 years who received the Ad26.COV2.S COVID-19 vaccine or a placebo. The CDR3 region is CASSSGQGNQPQHF. CDR3 DNA: TGTGCCAGCAGTTCGGGACAGGGGAATCAGCCCCAGCATTTT.